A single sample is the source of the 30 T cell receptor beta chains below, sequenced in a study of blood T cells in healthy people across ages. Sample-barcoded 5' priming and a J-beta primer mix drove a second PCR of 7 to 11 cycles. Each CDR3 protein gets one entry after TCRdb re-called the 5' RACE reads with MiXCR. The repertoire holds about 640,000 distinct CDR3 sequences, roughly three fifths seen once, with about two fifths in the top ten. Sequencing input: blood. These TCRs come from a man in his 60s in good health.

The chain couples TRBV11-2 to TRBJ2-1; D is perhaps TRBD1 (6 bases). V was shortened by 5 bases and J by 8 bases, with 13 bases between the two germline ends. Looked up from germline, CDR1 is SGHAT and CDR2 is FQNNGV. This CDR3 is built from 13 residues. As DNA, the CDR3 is TGTGCCAGCAGCCCAACAGGGCGTTATGAGCAGTTCTTC. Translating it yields CASSPTGRYEQFF. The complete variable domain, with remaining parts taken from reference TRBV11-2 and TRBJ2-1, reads EAGVAQSPRYKIIEKRQSVAFWCNPISGHATLYWYQQILGQGPKLLIQFQNNGVVDDSQLPKDRFSAERLKGVDSTLKIQPAKLEDSAVYLCASSPTGRYEQFFGPGTRLTVL.

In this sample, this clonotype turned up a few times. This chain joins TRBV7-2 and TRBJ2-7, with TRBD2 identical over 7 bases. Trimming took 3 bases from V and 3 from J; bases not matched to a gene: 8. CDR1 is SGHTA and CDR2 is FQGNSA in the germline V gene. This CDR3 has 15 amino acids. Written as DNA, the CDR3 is TGTGCCAGCAGCTTGAGGGACTATCCCTTCTACGAGCAGTACTTC. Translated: CASSLRDYPFYEQYF.

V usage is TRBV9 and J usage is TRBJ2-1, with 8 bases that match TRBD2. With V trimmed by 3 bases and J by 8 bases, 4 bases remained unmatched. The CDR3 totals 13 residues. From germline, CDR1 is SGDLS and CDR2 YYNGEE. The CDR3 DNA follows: TGTGCCAGCAGCGACGGACTAGCCGATGAGCAGTTCTTC. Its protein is CASSDGLADEQFF. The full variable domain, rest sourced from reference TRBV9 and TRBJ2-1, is DSGVTQTPKHLITATGQRVTLRCSPRSGDLSVYWYQQSLDQGLQFLIQYYNGEERAKGNILERFSAQQFPDLHSELNLSSLELGDSALYFCASSDGLADEQFFGPGTRLTVL.

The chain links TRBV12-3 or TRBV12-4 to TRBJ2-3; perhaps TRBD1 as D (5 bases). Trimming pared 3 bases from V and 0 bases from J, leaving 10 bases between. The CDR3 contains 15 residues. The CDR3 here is CASSLRAGSTDTQYF. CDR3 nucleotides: TGTGCCAGCAGTTTGCGCGCAGGGAGCACAGATACGCAGTATTTT.

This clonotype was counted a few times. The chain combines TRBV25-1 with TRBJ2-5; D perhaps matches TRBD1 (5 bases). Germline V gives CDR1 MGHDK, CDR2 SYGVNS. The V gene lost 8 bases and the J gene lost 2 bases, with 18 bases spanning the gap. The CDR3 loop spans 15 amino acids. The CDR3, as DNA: TGTGCCAGCGTAAGGGGCGGTTTACGGCAAGAGACCCAGTACTTC. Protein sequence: CASVRGGLRQETQYF.

CDR3 DNA sequence: TGTGCCAGCAGTCAGGGAGCTTCGATACGGTTCTTC. Residues: CASSQGASIRFF. V and J are TRBV12-3 or TRBV12-4 and TRBJ2-1; D may correspond to TRBD1 or TRBD2 (5 bases each). The CDR3 contains 12 residues. V was clipped by 5 bases and J by 15 bases, with 17 bases between them.

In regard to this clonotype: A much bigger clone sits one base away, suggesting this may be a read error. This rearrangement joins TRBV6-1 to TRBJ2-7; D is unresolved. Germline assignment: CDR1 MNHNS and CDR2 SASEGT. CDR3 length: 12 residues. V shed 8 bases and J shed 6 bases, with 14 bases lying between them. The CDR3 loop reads CASGPIGREQYF. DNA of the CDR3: TGTGCCAGCGGCCCCATAGGGCGCGAGCAGTACTTC.

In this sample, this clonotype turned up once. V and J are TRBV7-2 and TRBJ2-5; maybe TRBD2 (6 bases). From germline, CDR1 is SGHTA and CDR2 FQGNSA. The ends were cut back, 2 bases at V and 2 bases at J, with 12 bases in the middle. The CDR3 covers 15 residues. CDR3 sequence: CASSLWAGRQETQYF. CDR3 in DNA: TGTGCCAGCAGCTTATGGGCGGGGAGGCAAGAGACCCAGTACTTC.

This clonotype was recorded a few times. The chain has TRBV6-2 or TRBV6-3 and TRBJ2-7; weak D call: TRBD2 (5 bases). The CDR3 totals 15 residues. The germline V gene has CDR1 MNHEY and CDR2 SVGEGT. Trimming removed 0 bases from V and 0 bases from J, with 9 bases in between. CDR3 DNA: TGTGCCAGCAGTTACTCGGCGGGTGCCTCCTACGAGCAGTACTTC. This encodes CASSYSAGASYEQYF.

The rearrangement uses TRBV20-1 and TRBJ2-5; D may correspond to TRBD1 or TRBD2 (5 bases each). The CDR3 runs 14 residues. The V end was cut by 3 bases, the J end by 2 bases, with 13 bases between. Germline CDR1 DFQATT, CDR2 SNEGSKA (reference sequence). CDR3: CSASHGTAQETQYF. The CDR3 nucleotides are TGCAGTGCTAGCCACGGGACGGCTCAAGAGACCCAGTACTTC.

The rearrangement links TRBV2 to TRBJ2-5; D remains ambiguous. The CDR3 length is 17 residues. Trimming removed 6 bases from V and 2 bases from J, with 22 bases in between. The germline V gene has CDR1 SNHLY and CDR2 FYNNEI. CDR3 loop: CASSYIPLERSQETQYF. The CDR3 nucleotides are TGTGCCAGCAGCTACATCCCGCTGGAACGCTCTCAAGAGACCCAGTACTTC.

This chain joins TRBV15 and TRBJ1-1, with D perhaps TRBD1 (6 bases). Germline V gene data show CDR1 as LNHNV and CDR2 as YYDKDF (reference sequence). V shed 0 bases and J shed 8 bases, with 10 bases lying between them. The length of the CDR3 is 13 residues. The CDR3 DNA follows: TGTGCCACCAGCAGAGACGTCGGGACAGAAGCTTTCTTT. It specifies CATSRDVGTEAFF.

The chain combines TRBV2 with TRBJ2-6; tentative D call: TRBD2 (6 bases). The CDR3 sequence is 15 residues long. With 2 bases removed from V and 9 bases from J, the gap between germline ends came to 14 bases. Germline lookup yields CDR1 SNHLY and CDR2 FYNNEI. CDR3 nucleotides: TGTGCCAGCAGTGAACTAGCGAGGTATGTCAACGTCCTGACTTTC. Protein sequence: CASSELARYVNVLTF.

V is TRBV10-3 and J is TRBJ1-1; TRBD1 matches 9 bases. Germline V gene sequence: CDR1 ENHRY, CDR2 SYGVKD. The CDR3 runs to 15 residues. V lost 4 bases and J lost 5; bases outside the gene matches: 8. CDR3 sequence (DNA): TGTGCCATCAGTGGGGGACAGGGCGCGGAGACTGAAGCTTTCTTT. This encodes CAISGGQGAETEAFF.

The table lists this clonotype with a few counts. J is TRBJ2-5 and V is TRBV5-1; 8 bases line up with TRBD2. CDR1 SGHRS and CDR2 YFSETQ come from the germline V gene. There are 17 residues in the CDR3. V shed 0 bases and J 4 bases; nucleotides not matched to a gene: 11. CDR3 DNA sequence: TGCGCCAGCAGCTTGGTGGGTAGCGGGGTAGCCCGAGAGACCCAGTACTTC. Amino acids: CASSLVGSGVARETQYF.

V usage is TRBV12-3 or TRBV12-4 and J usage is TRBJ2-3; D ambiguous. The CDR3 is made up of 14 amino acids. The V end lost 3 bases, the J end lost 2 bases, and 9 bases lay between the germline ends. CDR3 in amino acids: CASSFWGFTDTQYF. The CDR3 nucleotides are TGTGCCAGCAGTTTTTGGGGATTCACAGATACGCAGTATTTT.

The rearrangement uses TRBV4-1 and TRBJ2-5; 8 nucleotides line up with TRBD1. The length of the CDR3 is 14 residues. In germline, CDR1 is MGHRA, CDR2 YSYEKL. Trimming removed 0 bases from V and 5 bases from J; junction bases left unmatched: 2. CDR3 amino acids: CASSQDTGGETQYF. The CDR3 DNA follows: TGCGCCAGCAGCCAAGATACAGGGGGGGAGACCCAGTACTTC.

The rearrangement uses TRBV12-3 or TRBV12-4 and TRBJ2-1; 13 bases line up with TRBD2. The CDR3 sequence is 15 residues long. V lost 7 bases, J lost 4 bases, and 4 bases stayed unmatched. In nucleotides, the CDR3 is TGTGCCAGCACCCTGGGACTAGCGGGGTACAATGAGCAGTTCTTC. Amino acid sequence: CASTLGLAGYNEQFF.

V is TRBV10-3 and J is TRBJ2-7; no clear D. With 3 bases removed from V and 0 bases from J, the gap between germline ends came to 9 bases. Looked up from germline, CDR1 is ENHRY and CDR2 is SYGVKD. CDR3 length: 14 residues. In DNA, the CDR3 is TGTGCCATCAGTGAAGGTGGAATCTCCTACGAGCAGTACTTC. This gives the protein CAISEGGISYEQYF.

The CDR3 loop reads CAISESNTAQGNIQYF. CDR3 coding DNA: TGTGCCATCAGTGAGTCGAATACAGCTCAAGGAAACATTCAGTACTTC. The V and J genes are TRBV10-3 and TRBJ2-4; no clear D gene. Germline CDR1 and CDR2: ENHRY and SYGVKD. The V gene lost 0 bases and the J gene lost 6 bases, with 15 bases spanning the gap. The length of the CDR3 is 16 residues.

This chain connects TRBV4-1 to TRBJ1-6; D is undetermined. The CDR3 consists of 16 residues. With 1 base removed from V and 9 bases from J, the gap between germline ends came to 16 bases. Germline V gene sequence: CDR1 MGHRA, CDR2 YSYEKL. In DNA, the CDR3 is TGCGCCAGCAGCCAAGGCGGAGGTACAAGACCTTCACCCCTCCACTTT. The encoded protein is CASSQGGGTRPSPLHF.

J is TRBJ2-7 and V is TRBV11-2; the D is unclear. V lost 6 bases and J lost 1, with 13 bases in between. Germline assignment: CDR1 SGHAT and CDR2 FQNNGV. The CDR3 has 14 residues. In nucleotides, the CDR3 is TGTGCCAGCAGTATGTCGGCATTTTCCTACGAGCAGTACTTC. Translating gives CASSMSAFSYEQYF.

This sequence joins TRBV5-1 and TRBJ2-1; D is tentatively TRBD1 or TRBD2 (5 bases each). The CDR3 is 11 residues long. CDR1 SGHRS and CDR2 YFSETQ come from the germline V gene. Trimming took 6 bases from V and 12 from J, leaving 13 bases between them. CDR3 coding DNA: TGCGCCAGCATGAGGGGTCGTAGGCAGTTCTTC. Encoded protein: CASMRGRRQFF.

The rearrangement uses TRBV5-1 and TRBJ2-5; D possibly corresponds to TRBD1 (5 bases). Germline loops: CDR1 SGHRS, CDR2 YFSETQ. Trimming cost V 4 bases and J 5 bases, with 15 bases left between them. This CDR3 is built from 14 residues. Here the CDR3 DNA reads TGCGCCAGCAGCCCACCCACCAAGGGGGAGACCCAGTACTTC. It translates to CASSPPTKGETQYF.

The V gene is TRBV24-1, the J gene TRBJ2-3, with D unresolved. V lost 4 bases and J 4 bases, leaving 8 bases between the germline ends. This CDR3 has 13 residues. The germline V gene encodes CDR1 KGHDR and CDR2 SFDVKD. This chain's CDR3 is CATSEPGADTQYF. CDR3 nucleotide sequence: TGTGCCACCAGTGAACCTGGGGCAGATACGCAGTATTTT.

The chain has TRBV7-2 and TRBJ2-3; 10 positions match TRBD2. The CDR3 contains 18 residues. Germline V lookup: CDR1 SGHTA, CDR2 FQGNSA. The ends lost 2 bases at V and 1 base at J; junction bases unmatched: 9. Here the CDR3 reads CASSLRRAGGPRTDTQYF. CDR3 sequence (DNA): TGTGCCAGCAGCTTAAGGCGAGCGGGGGGGCCTCGCACAGATACGCAGTATTTT.

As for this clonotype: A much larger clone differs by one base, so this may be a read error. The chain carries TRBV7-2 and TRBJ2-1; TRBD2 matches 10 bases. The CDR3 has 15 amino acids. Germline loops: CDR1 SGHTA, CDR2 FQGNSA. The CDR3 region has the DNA TGTGCCAGCAGCATAGCGGGGGGCACCTACAATGAGCAGTTCTTC. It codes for CASSIAGGTYNEQFF.

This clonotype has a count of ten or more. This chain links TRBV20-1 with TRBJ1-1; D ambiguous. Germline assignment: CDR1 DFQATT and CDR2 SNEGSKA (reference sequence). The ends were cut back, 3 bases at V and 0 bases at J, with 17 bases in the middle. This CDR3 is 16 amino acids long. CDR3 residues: CSARPDLAAMNTEAFF. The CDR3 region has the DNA TGCAGTGCTAGGCCTGACCTTGCGGCCATGAACACTGAAGCTTTCTTT.

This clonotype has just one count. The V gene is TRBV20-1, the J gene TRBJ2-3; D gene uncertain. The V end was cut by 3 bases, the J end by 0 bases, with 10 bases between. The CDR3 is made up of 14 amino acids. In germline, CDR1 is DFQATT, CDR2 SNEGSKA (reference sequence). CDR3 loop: CSARTPESTDTQYF. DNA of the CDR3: TGCAGTGCTAGGACTCCAGAGAGCACAGATACGCAGTATTTT.

The CDR3 reads CASSLDRETYEQYF. The CDR3 DNA reads as TGCGCCAGCAGCTTGGACAGGGAAACCTACGAGCAGTACTTC. This chain connects TRBV5-1 to TRBJ2-7; D might be TRBD1 (6 bases). V was pared by 0 bases and J by 2 bases, with 9 bases between. Germline values: CDR1 SGHRS, CDR2 YFSETQ. This CDR3 is built from 14 residues.